This T cell receptor beta chain was recorded in a study of cytomegalovirus exposure and HLA in healthy donors. General study findings and limits: The productive fraction for most TCR beta V segments was about 90% or about 30% in an earlier analysis.

A multiplex PCR was run with 60 Vbeta primers and 13 Jbeta primers. The protocol was immunoSEQ multiplex PCR, while the TCRdb copy is restricted to in-frame clones and leaves out a portion. The sample carries approximately 100,000 clones, around three quarters recorded once. The CDR3 covers 14 residues. V trimming: 5 bases; J trimming: 9 bases; junction bases outside the gene matches: 9. Germline values: CDR1 SEHNR, CDR2 FQNEAQ (reference sequence). Of note for this clone: Its antigen is still unknown.

The V gene is TRBV7-9, the J gene TRBJ2-1, with TRBD2 matching over 8 bases. The sequenced sample consisted of PBMCs. This TCR derives from a woman between 18 and 29 years old in good health and CMV-seropositive. CDR3 protein: CASSPRTSYGEQFF. The CDR3 region has the DNA TGTGCCAGCAGCCCCCGGACTAGCTACGGTGAGCAGTTCTTC.